This T cell receptor (beta chain) comes out of a study of cytomegalovirus exposure and HLA in healthy donors. CDR1 SGDLS and CDR2 YYNGEE come from the germline V gene. Trimming removed 3 bases from V and 0 bases from J; junction bases left unmatched: 5. This CDR3 contains 16 residues. PCR was performed using 60 Vbeta and 13 Jbeta primers. Method: immunoSEQ multiplex PCR; TCRdb's copy keeps in-frame clones and lacks some. The sample has approximately 90,000 clones, about 80% seen once; the top ten hold around 1.5%. Sequenced input: PBMCs. The chain combines TRBV9 with TRBJ2-1, with 8 bases that match TRBD2. The origin of this receptor is a male donor in good health and CMV-seronegative. The CDR3 coding sequence is TGTGCCAGCAGCGCACTAGCGGACTTCTCCTACAATGAGCAGTTCTTC. It translates to CASSALADFSYNEQFF.